This T cell receptor beta chain derives from a study of CD8 T cells in ankylosing spondylitis. Study findings and constraints: From matched ankylosing spondylitis synovial fluid, disease-linked clones were reportedly recovered at significantly enriched levels.

The CDR3 extends over 14 amino acids. Germline V gene sequence: CDR1 SGHTA, CDR2 FQGNSA. Trimming left V 0 bases short and J 3 bases short, with 9 bases between. TCRdb used MiXCR to reprocess the 5' RACE reads, holding one entry per CDR3 protein. The sample has about 140,000 distinct CDR3 sequences; 6.5% to 8.5% are singletons. This clonotype showed up many times. The antigen remains unidentified. Sequencing input: synovial fluid, either unsorted or a sorted T cell fraction (not recorded which). This chain connects TRBV7-2 to TRBJ2-7; D unclear. The TCR sequence derives from a male donor with ankylosing spondylitis. CDR3 DNA: TGTGCCAGCAGCTTAGCGGTCAGAGACTACGAGCAGTACTTC. Translation gives CASSLAVRDYEQYF.